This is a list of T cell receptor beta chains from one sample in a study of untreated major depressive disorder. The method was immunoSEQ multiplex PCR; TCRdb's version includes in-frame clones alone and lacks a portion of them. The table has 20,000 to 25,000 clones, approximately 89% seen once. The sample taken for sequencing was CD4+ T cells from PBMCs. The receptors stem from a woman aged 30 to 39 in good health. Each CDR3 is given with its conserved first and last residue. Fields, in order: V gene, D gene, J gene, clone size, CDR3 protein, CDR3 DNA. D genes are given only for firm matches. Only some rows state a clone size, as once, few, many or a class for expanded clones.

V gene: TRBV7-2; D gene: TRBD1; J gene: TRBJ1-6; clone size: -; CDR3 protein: CASAGTDLNSPLHF; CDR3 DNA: TGTGCCAGCGCCGGGACAGATCTTAATTCACCCCTCCACTTT
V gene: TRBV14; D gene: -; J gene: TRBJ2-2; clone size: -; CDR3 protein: CASSYSGWSGELFF; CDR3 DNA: TGTGCCAGCAGTTACTCGGGGTGGTCCGGGGAGCTGTTTTTT
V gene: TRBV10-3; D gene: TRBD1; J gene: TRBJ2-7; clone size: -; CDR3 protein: CAISARTGGLEQYF; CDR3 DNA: TGTGCCATCAGTGCAAGGACAGGGGGGCTCGAGCAGTACTTC
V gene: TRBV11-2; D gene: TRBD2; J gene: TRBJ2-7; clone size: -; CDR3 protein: CASSFLRGGRAEYEQYF; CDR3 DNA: TGTGCCAGCAGCTTCCTACGGGGGGGCCGGGCGGAATACGAGCAGTACTTC
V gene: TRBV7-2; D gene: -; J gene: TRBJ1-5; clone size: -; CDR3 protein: CASSESGAYSNQPQHF; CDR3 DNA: TGTGCCAGCAGCGAATCGGGGGCGTATAGCAATCAGCCCCAGCATTTT
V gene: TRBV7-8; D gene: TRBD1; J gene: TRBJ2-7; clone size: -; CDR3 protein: CASSQQGTGGTEQYF; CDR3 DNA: TGTGCCAGCAGCCAACAAGGGACAGGGGGAACCGAGCAGTACTTC
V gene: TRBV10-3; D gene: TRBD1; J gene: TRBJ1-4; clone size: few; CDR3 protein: CAISEKGTGREKLFF; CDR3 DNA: TGTGCCATCAGTGAGAAGGGGACAGGGCGTGAAAAACTGTTTTTT
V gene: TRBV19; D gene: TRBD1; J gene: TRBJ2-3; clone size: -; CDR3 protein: CASSPRGQGGTDTQYF; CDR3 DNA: TGTGCCAGTAGTCCCAGAGGACAGGGGGGCACAGATACGCAGTATTTT
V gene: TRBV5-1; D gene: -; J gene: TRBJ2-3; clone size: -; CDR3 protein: CASTMMGGLSTDTQYF; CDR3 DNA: TGCGCCAGCACTATGATGGGGGGACTGAGCACAGATACGCAGTATTTT
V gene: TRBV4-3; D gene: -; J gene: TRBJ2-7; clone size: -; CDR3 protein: CASSQGGLSSYEQYF; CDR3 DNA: TGCGCCAGCAGCCAAGGGGGACTTAGCTCCTACGAGCAGTACTTC
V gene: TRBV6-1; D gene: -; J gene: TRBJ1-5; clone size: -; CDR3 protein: CASSGRGWGASNQPQHF; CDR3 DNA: TGTGCCAGCAGTGGGAGGGGATGGGGGGCCTCCAATCAGCCCCAGCATTTT
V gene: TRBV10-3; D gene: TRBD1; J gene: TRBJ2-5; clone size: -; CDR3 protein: CAISARGQGTGETQYF; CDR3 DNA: TGTGCCATCAGTGCTCGAGGACAGGGGACGGGGGAGACCCAGTACTTC
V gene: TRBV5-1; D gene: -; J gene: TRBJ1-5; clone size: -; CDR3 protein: CASSLGALGGNQPQHF; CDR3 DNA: TGCGCCAGCAGCTTGGGGGCTCTCGGGGGTAATCAGCCCCAGCATTTT
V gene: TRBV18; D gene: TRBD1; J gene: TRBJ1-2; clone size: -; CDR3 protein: CASSEIQGDPGYTF; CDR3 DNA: TGTGCCAGCTCCGAGATACAGGGGGATCCTGGCTACACCTTC
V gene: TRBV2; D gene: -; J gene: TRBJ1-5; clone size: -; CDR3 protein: CASSSLGGNQPQHF; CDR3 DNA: TGTGCCAGCAGCTCCCTTGGGGGCAATCAGCCCCAGCATTTT
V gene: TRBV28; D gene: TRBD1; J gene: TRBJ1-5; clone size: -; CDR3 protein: CASSFSGQGDQPQHF; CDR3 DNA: TGTGCCAGCAGTTTCTCGGGACAGGGGGATCAGCCCCAGCATTTT
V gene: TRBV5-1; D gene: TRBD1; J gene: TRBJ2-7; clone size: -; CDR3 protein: CASSFPQGQGHYEQYF; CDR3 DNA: TGCGCCAGCAGCTTTCCCCAGGGACAGGGGCACTACGAGCAGTACTTC
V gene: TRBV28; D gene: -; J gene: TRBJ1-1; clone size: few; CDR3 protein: CASSSWGEAFF; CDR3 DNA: TGTGCCAGCAGTTCTTGGGGTGAAGCTTTCTTT
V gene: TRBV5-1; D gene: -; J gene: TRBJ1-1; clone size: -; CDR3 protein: CASSFGQNTEAFF; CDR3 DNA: TGCGCCAGCAGCTTCGGACAAAACACTGAAGCTTTCTTT
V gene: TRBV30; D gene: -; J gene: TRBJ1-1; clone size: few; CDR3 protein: CAWNTGTFNTEAFF; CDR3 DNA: TGTGCCTGGAACACCGGGACATTTAACACTGAAGCTTTCTTT
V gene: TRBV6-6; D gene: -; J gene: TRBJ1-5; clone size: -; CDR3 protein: CASIPGGGNQPQHF; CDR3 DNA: TGTGCCAGCATCCCGGGGGGGGGAAATCAGCCCCAGCATTTT
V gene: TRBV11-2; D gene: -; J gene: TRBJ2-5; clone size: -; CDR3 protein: CASRRTEETQYF; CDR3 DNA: TGTGCCAGCAGGCGTACAGAAGAGACCCAGTACTTC
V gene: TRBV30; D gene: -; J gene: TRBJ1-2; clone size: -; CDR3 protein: CAFNGGRPGYTF; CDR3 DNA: TGTGCCTTCAATGGAGGCAGGCCTGGCTACACCTTC
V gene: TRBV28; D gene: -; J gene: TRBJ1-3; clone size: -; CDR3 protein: CASSPRGAGNTIYF; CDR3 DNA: TGTGCCAGCAGTCCCCGGGGGGCTGGAAACACCATATATTTT
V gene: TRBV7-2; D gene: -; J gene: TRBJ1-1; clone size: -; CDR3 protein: CASSLDPHRGEAFF; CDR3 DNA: TGTGCCAGCAGCTTAGACCCCCACAGAGGTGAAGCTTTCTTT
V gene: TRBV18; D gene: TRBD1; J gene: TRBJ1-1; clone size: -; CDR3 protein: CASSPRGRQGLKKMNTEAFF; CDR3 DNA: TGTGCCAGCTCACCCCGGGGAAGACAGGGTCTAAAAAAGATGAACACTGAAGCTTTCTTT
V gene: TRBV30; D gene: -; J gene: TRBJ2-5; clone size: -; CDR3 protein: CAWSPSSGQTQYF; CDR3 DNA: TGTGCCTGGAGCCCGTCATCCGGCCAGACCCAGTACTTC
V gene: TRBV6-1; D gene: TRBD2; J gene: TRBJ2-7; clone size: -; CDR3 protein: CALRTSEDEQYF; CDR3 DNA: TGTGCCTTGCGGACTAGCGAGGACGAGCAGTACTTC
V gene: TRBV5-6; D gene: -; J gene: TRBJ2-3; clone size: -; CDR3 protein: CASSQTGLRSTDTQYF; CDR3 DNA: TGTGCCAGCAGCCAAACAGGGCTGCGTAGCACAGATACGCAGTATTTT
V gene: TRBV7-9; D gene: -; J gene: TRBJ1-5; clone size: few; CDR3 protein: CASSDPNQPQHF; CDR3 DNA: TGTGCCAGCAGCGACCCGAATCAGCCCCAGCATTTT
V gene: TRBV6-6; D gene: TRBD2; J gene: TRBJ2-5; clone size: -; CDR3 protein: CASSGGLAGGRETQYF; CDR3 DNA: TGTGCCAGCAGTGGCGGACTAGCGGGGGGGCGGGAGACCCAGTACTTC
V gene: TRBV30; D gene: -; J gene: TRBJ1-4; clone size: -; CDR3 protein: CASRGLQGWTNEKLFF; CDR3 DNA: TGTGCCTCCCGGGGCCTACAGGGCTGGACTAATGAAAAACTGTTTTTT
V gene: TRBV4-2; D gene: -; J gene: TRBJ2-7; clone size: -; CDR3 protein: CASSRELARGHYEQYF; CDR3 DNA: TGTGCCAGCAGCCGTGAGTTGGCCAGGGGACACTACGAGCAGTACTTC